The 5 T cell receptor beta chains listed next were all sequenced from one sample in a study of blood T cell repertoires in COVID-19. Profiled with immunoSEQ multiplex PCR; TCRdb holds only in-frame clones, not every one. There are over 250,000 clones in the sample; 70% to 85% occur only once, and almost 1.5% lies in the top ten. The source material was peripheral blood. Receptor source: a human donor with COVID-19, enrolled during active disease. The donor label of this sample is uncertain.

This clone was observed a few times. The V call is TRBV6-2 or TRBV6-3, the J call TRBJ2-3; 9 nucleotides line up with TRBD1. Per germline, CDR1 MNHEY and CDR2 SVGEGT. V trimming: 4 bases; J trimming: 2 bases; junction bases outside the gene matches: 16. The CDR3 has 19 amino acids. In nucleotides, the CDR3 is TGTGCCAGCAGTTTTTTCAGACCGGGACAGGGCCCACCCACAGATACGCAGTATTTT. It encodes CASSFFRPGQGPPTDTQYF.

The CDR3 loop reads CASSSIDTGGQVEAFF. The CDR3 DNA is TGTGCCAGCAGTTCCATTGACACAGGGGGCCAGGTTGAAGCTTTCTTT. This chain connects TRBV6-5 to TRBJ1-1; 9 bases map to TRBD1. Germline CDR1 reads MNHEY; CDR2 reads SVGAGI. CDR3 length equals 16 residues. J gave up 7 bases and V 4 bases, and 13 bases lay outside the gene matches.

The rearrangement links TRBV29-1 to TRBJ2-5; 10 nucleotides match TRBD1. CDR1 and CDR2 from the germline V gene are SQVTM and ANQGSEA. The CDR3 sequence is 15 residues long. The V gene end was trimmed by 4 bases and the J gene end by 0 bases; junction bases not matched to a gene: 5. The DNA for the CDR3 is TGCAGCGTTGGGGACAGGGGCGGTTACCAAGAGACCCAGTACTTC. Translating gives CSVGDRGGYQETQYF.

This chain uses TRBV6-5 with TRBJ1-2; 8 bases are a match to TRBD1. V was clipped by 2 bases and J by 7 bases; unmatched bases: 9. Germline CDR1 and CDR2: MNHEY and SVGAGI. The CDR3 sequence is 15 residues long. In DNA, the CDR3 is TGTGCCAGCAGTTACGCGTTCTCAGGGGGCTTTGGCTACACCTTC. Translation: CASSYAFSGGFGYTF.

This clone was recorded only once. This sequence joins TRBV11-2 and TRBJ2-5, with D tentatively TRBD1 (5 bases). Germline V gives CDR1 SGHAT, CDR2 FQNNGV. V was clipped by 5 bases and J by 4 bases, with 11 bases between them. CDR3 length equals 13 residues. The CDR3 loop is CASSPRVPETQYF. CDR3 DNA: TGTGCCAGCAGCCCCAGGGTACCAGAGACCCAGTACTTC.